This T cell receptor beta chain is drawn from a study of cytomegalovirus exposure and HLA in healthy donors. On this clone itself: As yet, its antigen is unknown.

At sampling all donors were nominally healthy, likely with unrecorded immune exposures. Broader study findings: Despite most TCR sequences being rare, some public TCRs occurred in many donors. An apparent linkage of common viral pathogens to several of the most significant clusters emerged in a later analysis.

Vbeta (60) and Jbeta (13) primers were used in the PCR. This table comes from immunoSEQ multiplex PCR, and its TCRdb copy is limited to in-frame clones, with some not included. Of almost 65,000 clones listed, under 85% are singletons. The CDR3 length is 16 residues. With 1 base clipped from V and 5 bases from J, the junction kept 3 bases outside the gene matches. From germline, CDR1 is MGHRA and CDR2 YSYEKL. The clonotype comes from a male donor in good health and CMV-seropositive. The sample consisted of PBMCs. V usage is TRBV4-1 and J usage is TRBJ2-1; 12 bases are shared with TRBD2. CDR3 sequence: CASSQALAGGNNEQFF. For the CDR3, the DNA is TGCGCCAGCAGCCAAGCCCTAGCGGGGGGGAACAATGAGCAGTTCTTC.